The 20 T cell receptor beta chains below all came from one sample that was sequenced in a study of Ad26.COV2.S vaccination and SARS-CoV-2 variants. Method: immunoSEQ multiplex PCR; TCRdb's copy keeps in-frame clones and lacks some. Of 360,000 or so clones listed, roughly 84% are singletons. Described treatment: 15 to 20 received Ad26.COV2.S at low or high dose, single or two shots; five or six received placebo; per-sample allocation not given. Sampling was done on day 63 after the first vaccine or placebo injection. Specimen: peripheral blood, collected in a trial of Ad26.COV2.S vaccine versus placebo. The receptor set was obtained from a person between 18 and 60 years old who received the Ad26.COV2.S COVID-19 vaccine or a placebo.

CDR3 in amino acids: CASLGSGGQETQYF. Written as DNA, the CDR3 is TGTGCCTCTTTGGGTAGCGGGGGGCAAGAGACCCAGTACTTC. This chain joins TRBV28 and TRBJ2-5, with 10 bases that match TRBD2. Germline V gene data show CDR1 as MDHEN and CDR2 as SYDVKM. Trimming at V came to 11 bases and at J to 2 bases, leaving 8 bases not matched to a gene. This CDR3 comprises 14 residues. The whole variable domain, filled in from reference TRBV28 and TRBJ2-5, reads DVKVTQSSRYLVKRTGEKVFLECVQDMDHENMFWYRQDPGLGLRLIYFSYDVKMKEKGDIPEGYSVSREKKERFSLILESASTNQTSMYLCASLGSGGQETQYFGPGTRLLVL.

This chain connects TRBV19 to TRBJ2-3, with 10 bases fitting TRBD2. Germline assignment: CDR1 LNHDA and CDR2 SQIVND (reference sequence). This CDR3 has 15 residues. Germline trimming cut 6 bases from V and 3 bases from J; bases unmatched to any gene: 6. For the CDR3, the DNA is TGTGCCAGTAGGGAAAGCGGGGGGGAAACAGATACGCAGTATTTT. Its translation is CASRESGGETDTQYF.

The chain joins TRBV9 to TRBJ1-2; D is ambiguous. Germline V gene sequence: CDR1 SGDLS, CDR2 YYNGEE. V was shortened by 4 bases and J by 6 bases, with 10 bases between the two germline ends. There are 12 residues in the CDR3. The CDR3 region is CASSIGRNGYTF. The CDR3, as DNA: TGTGCCAGCAGCATAGGGAGAAATGGCTACACCTTC.

The J gene is TRBJ2-7, the V gene TRBV3-1 (or the pseudogene TRBV3-2); D is ambiguous. The V end lost 4 bases, the J end lost 7 bases, and 11 bases lay between the germline ends. Germline lookup yields CDR1 LGHDT and CDR2 YNNKEL (reference sequence). This CDR3 is built from 12 residues. Here the CDR3 reads CASSPGQMEQYF. Written as DNA, the CDR3 is TGTGCCAGCAGCCCCGGCCAGATGGAGCAGTACTTC.

The chain uses TRBV5-1 and TRBJ2-7, with 8 bases lining up with TRBD1. V lost 4 bases, J lost 2 bases, and 5 bases stayed unmatched. There are 14 residues in the CDR3. From germline, CDR1 is SGHRS and CDR2 YFSETQ. CDR3: CASSTGQGTYEQYF. The DNA for the CDR3 is TGCGCCAGCAGCACCGGACAGGGTACCTACGAGCAGTACTTC.

The V gene is TRBV18, the J gene TRBJ2-7; weak D call: TRBD1 (5 bases). The CDR3 has 16 residues. Between the trimmed V and J ends, which lost 0 bases and 4 bases, there was a span of 16 bases. In germline, CDR1 is KGHSH, CDR2 LQKENI. The CDR3 sequence is CASSPPGHRQPYEQYF. In DNA form, the CDR3 reads TGTGCCAGCTCACCACCCGGTCACAGGCAACCTTACGAGCAGTACTTC.

In its sample, this clone was seen once. The gene calls are TRBV7-2 and TRBJ2-1, with 8 bases fitting TRBD1. The germline V gene encodes CDR1 SGHTA and CDR2 FQGNSA. There are 15 residues in the CDR3. V lost 5 bases to trimming and J lost 4 bases; unmatched junction nucleotides: 7. CDR3 sequence: CASSRRQGTYNEQFF. DNA of the CDR3: TGTGCCAGCAGCCGCCGACAGGGGACGTACAATGAGCAGTTCTTC.

J is TRBJ1-4 and V is TRBV3-1 (or the pseudogene TRBV3-2), with D hard to call. Trimming stripped 3 bases from V and 7 bases from J, with 12 bases between. The CDR3 contains 14 residues. CDR1 and CDR2 from the germline V gene are LGHDT and YNNKEL (reference sequence). The DNA of the CDR3 is TGTGCCAGCAGCCATTTTGGGCAGTTTGAAAAACTGTTTTTT. Its protein product is CASSHFGQFEKLFF.

This chain links TRBV5-1 with TRBJ2-1; 12 bases match TRBD2. CDR1 SGHRS and CDR2 YFSETQ come from the germline V gene. The CDR3 is made up of 16 amino acids. Unmatched junction bases numbered 8, after V lost 4 bases and J lost 6 bases. The CDR3 nucleotides are TGCGCCAGCAGCCTGGCTCCTAGCGGGGGGGCCAATGAGCAGTTCTTC. Amino acids: CASSLAPSGGANEQFF.

The CDR3 DNA is TGTGCCACCAGCAGAGGGGACAGGGGCTCGGGTTCACCCCTCCACTTT. This encodes CATSRGDRGSGSPLHF. The J gene is TRBJ1-6, the V gene TRBV15; 10 positions match TRBD1. The germline V gene encodes CDR1 LNHNV and CDR2 YYDKDF (reference sequence). Trimming cost V 1 base and J 9 bases; bases outside gene matches: 6. This CDR3 region has 16 residues.

The rearrangement uses TRBV3-1 (or the pseudogene TRBV3-2) and TRBJ2-7, with 9 positions matching TRBD1. V shed 3 bases, J shed 6 bases, and the junction held 9 bases outside the gene matches. Germline-derived CDR1 and CDR2 are LGHDT and YNNKEL (reference sequence). The CDR3 is made up of 15 amino acids. The CDR3 nucleotides read TGTGCCAGCAGCCAGTTAACAGGGGGCGCGGGCGAGCAGTACTTC. Translation: CASSQLTGGAGEQYF.

This rearrangement joins TRBV5-1 to TRBJ2-1; 10 bases line up with TRBD2. Looked up from germline, CDR1 is SGHRS and CDR2 is YFSETQ. V was pared by 3 bases and J by 6 bases, with 9 bases of the junction left unmatched. The CDR3 covers 16 residues. DNA for the CDR3: TGCGCCAGCAGCTACCAGCGGGGGGGCGTTATCAATGAGCAGTTCTTC. Translation gives CASSYQRGGVINEQFF.

In its sample, this clone was seen once. A junction end diverges from the germline sequence, so it may reflect a read error. The genes are TRBV12-3 or TRBV12-4 and TRBJ2-7; tentative D call: TRBD1 (6 bases). This CDR3 spans 12 amino acids. The CDR3 reads CASSPDRRRRNF. DNA for the CDR3: TGTGCCAGCAGTCCCGACAGGAGGCGAAGGAACTTC.

This chain joins TRBV4-3 and TRBJ2-1; D remains ambiguous. This CDR3 comprises 16 residues. Trimming shortened V by 0 bases and J by 0 bases, and 9 bases separated the two germline ends. Germline V CDR1 and CDR2: LGHNA, YSLEER. This CDR3 is CASSQDSVHSYNEQFF. Written as DNA, the CDR3 is TGCGCCAGCAGCCAAGATAGTGTACACTCCTACAATGAGCAGTTCTTC.

The chain carries TRBV7-9 and TRBJ1-1; D unclear. The CDR3 extends over 10 amino acids. Trimming shortened V by 8 bases and J by 6 bases, and 7 bases separated the two germline ends. The germline V gene has CDR1 SEHNR and CDR2 FQNEAQ (reference sequence). CDR3 nucleotides: TGTGCCAGCGATGGCCCTGAAGCTTTCTTT. Translating gives CASDGPEAFF.

The V call is TRBV7-8, the J call TRBJ1-6; no clear D gene. V was cut by 5 bases and J by 6 bases, with 20 bases left in between. This CDR3 has 17 amino acids. Germline CDR1 and CDR2: SGHVS and FQNEAQ. CDR3: CASSLPRDIALNSPLHF. The CDR3 nucleotides are TGTGCCAGCAGCCTCCCCCGAGACATAGCTCTTAATTCACCCCTCCACTTT.

The chain has TRBV19 and TRBJ1-2; TRBD1 matches at 9 bases. The CDR3 has 15 residues. Per germline, CDR1 LNHDA and CDR2 SQIVND (reference sequence). The V gene end was trimmed by 6 bases and the J gene end by 1 base; junction bases not matched to a gene: 6. The CDR3 DNA follows: TGTGCCAGTAGGAAAGACAGGGGGGATAACTATGGCTACACCTTC. This encodes CASRKDRGDNYGYTF.

The chain uses TRBV9 and TRBJ2-1; 11 nucleotides agree with TRBD2. The CDR3 extends over 16 amino acids. CDR1 and CDR2 from the germline V gene are SGDLS and YYNGEE. J was trimmed by 6 bases and V by 0 bases; bases with no gene match: 5. The CDR3 sequence: CASSVGTSGGSNEQFF. In DNA form, the CDR3 reads TGTGCCAGCAGCGTAGGAACTAGCGGGGGCTCCAATGAGCAGTTCTTC. Combining the CDR3 with reference TRBV9 and TRBJ2-1 gives the whole variable domain DSGVTQTPKHLITATGQRVTLRCSPRSGDLSVYWYQQSLDQGLQFLIQYYNGEERAKGNILERFSAQQFPDLHSELNLSSLELGDSALYFCASSVGTSGGSNEQFFGPGTRLTVL.

The chain recombines TRBV5-4 with TRBJ1-2; D is unclear. The V gene lost 4 bases and the J gene lost 2 bases, with 9 bases spanning the gap. The CDR3 runs 13 residues. Germline CDR1 is SGHNT and CDR2 is YYREEE (reference sequence). This chain's CDR3 is CASSPRENYGYTF. CDR3 DNA sequence: TGTGCCAGCAGCCCACGGGAGAACTATGGCTACACCTTC.

V and J are TRBV27 and TRBJ2-3; D unclear. Germline CDR1 is MNHEY and CDR2 is SMNVEV (reference sequence). This CDR3 is 14 amino acids long. Trimming took off 6 bases at V and 2 bases at J, with 12 bases between the two ends. CDR3: CASSPAGITDTQYF. The CDR3, as DNA: TGTGCCAGCAGCCCGGCTGGAATCACAGATACGCAGTATTTT.